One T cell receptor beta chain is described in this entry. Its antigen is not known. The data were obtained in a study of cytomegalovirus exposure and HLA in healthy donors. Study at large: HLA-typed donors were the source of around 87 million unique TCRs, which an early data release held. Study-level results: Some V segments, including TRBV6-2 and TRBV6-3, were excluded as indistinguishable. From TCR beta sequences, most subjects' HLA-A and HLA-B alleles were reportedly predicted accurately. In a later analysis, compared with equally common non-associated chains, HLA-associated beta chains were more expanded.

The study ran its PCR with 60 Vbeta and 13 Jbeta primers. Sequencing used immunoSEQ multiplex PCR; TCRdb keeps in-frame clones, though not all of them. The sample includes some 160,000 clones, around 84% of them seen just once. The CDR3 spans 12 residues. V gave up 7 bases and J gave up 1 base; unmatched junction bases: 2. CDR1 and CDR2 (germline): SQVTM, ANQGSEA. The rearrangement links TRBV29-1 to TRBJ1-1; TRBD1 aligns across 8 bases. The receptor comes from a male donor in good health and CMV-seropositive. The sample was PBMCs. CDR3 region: CSAGTGNTEAFF. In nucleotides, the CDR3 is TGCAGCGCCGGGACAGGGAACACTGAAGCTTTCTTT.